This TCR beta chain was identified in a study of CD8+CD57+ T cells in acquired aplastic anemia. CDR3 and TCR beta VDJ profiling relied on genomic DNA as the template. MiXCR, run by TCRdb on the reads, gives a single entry per CDR3 protein. The table has 150,000 to 180,000 distinct CDR3 sequences, around half seen once. Germline CDR1 and CDR2: DFQATT and SNEGSKA (reference sequence). The CDR3 is 11 amino acids. It was patients with CD8+CD57+ cell expansion by flow cytometry who were chosen for sequencing. Specimen: sorted CD4+, CD8+, or CD8+CD57+ T cells (not recorded which) from PBMCs. This sequence originates from a human donor with aplastic anemia. The V and J genes are TRBV20-1 and TRBJ1-2; D is unclear. The CDR3 loop reads CIPNSNYGYTF. CDR3 nucleotides: TGCATCCCGAACAGCAACTATGGCTACACCTTC.